These 20 T cell receptor beta chains share one sample of origin, sequenced in a study of control samples from healthy donors and cancer patients. TCRdb's copy holds only in-frame clones and misses some; the assay was immunoSEQ multiplex PCR. The profile shows fewer than 200,000 clones, 90% of them singletons. What was sequenced was blood. These receptors all stem from a woman aged 45-65 years in good health.

This chain uses TRBV4-1 with TRBJ1-5; 7 bases line up with TRBD1. The CDR3 has 16 residues. Germline CDR1 reads MGHRA; CDR2 reads YSYEKL. With V trimmed by 0 bases and J by 5 bases, 7 bases remained unmatched. The CDR3 here is CASSQEIGQAYQPQHF. For the CDR3, the DNA is TGCGCCAGCAGCCAAGAGATCGGACAGGCATATCAGCCCCAGCATTTT.

The chain carries TRBV30 and TRBJ1-5; D call uncertain. This CDR3 has 12 amino acids. Per germline, CDR1 GTSNPN and CDR2 SVGIG (reference sequence). With 1 base removed from V and 5 bases from J, the gap between germline ends came to 6 bases. CDR3 in amino acids: CAWSEDYQPQHF. In DNA form, the CDR3 reads TGTGCCTGGAGTGAGGATTATCAGCCCCAGCATTTT.

The V call is TRBV9, the J call TRBJ1-5; 8 nucleotides align to TRBD1. V trimming: 4 bases; J trimming: 3 bases; junction bases outside the gene matches: 9. From germline, CDR1 is SGDLS and CDR2 YYNGEE. This CDR3 has 16 amino acids. CDR3 amino acids: CASSSGTGKVNQPQHF. For the CDR3, the DNA is TGTGCCAGCAGCTCTGGGACAGGTAAAGTCAATCAGCCCCAGCATTTT.

The chain recombines TRBV9 with TRBJ2-7, with D unclear. V was trimmed by 4 bases and J by 1 base, leaving 9 bases between them. Germline CDR1 is SGDLS and CDR2 is YYNGEE. There are 13 residues in the CDR3. The chain's CDR3 is CASSRMGSYEQYF. The CDR3 nucleotides are TGTGCCAGCAGCCGCATGGGGTCCTACGAGCAGTACTTC. Based on the CDR3 plus reference TRBV9 and TRBJ2-7, the full variable domain is DSGVTQTPKHLITATGQRVTLRCSPRSGDLSVYWYQQSLDQGLQFLIQYYNGEERAKGNILERFSAQQFPDLHSELNLSSLELGDSALYFCASSRMGSYEQYFGPGTRLTVT.

This rearrangement joins TRBV5-5 to TRBJ2-3; TRBD2 agrees at 12 bases. CDR1 is SGHKS and CDR2 is YYEKEE in the germline V gene (reference sequence). This CDR3 has 17 amino acids. V lost 5 bases, J lost 4 bases, and 11 bases stayed unmatched. Here the CDR3 reads CASRTSGGALAADTQYF. The CDR3 coding sequence is TGTGCCAGCAGGACTAGCGGGGGAGCCCTCGCGGCAGATACGCAGTATTTT.

This clone appeared once. The chain employs TRBV9 and TRBJ2-4, with D possibly being TRBD2 (6 bases). This CDR3 region has 17 residues. Trimming left V 0 bases short and J 2 bases short, with 15 bases between. Per the germline V gene, CDR1 is SGDLS and CDR2 is YYNGEE. The CDR3 bases are TGTGCCAGCAGCGTAGGTGGAGGATGGGACTCCAAAAACATTCAGTACTTC. It translates to CASSVGGGWDSKNIQYF.

V usage is TRBV28 and J usage is TRBJ2-5; D possibly uses TRBD1 or TRBD2 (5 bases each). From germline, CDR1 is MDHEN and CDR2 SYDVKM. There are 15 residues in the CDR3. Trimming removed 5 bases from V and 7 bases from J, with 20 bases in between. The CDR3 coding sequence is TGTGCCAGCAGTCCCCATATGGGACGCAAGGGGACCCAGTACTTC. The encoded protein is CASSPHMGRKGTQYF. The full variable domain, completed using reference TRBV28 and TRBJ2-5, is DVKVTQSSRYLVKRTGEKVFLECVQDMDHENMFWYRQDPGLGLRLIYFSYDVKMKEKGDIPEGYSVSREKKERFSLILESASTNQTSMYLCASSPHMGRKGTQYFGPGTRLLVL.

V and J are TRBV6-2 or TRBV6-3 and TRBJ1-4, with a tentative D call TRBD1 (6 bases). CDR1 and CDR2 from the germline V gene are MNHEY and SVGEGT. V was clipped by 6 bases and J by 2 bases, with 16 bases between them. The CDR3 has 16 amino acids. The CDR3 DNA follows: TGTGCCAGCAGCCGAGACAGGACGCTTACTAATGAAAAACTGTTTTTT. Translating it yields CASSRDRTLTNEKLFF.

This rearrangement joins TRBV27 to TRBJ1-6; 9 nucleotides line up with TRBD1. The CDR3 totals 14 residues. Germline V CDR1 and CDR2: MNHEY, SMNVEV (reference sequence). V was clipped by 4 bases and J by 7 bases; unmatched bases: 2. Written as DNA, the CDR3 is TGTGCCAGCAGTTCCGGGACAGGGAATTCACCCCTCCACTTT. Its protein product is CASSSGTGNSPLHF.

The chain uses TRBV21-1 and TRBJ1-2. TRBV21-1 represents a pseudogene. CDR3 length equals 15 residues. Written as DNA, the CDR3 is TGTGCCACCAGGGGTTTTAATGCAGTCAACTATGGCTACACCTTC. Translation gives CATRGFNAVNYGYTF.

This clone is a singleton in its sample. The chain combines TRBV25-1 with TRBJ2-1, with 7 bases lining up with TRBD1. J was trimmed by 4 bases and V by 2 bases; bases with no gene match: 5. The CDR3 contains 15 residues. Looked up from germline, CDR1 is MGHDK and CDR2 is SYGVNS. CDR3 nucleotides: TGTGCCAGCAGTGAACCCCGGGACAGATACAATGAGCAGTTCTTC. Translation gives CASSEPRDRYNEQFF. Drawing the rest from reference TRBV25-1 and TRBJ2-1, the complete variable domain is EADIYQTPRYLVIGTGKKITLECSQTMGHDKMYWYQQDPGMELHLIHYSYGVNSTEKGDLSSESTVSRIRTEHFPLTLESARPSHTSQYLCASSEPRDRYNEQFFGPGTRLTVL.

This rearrangement joins TRBV3-1 (or the pseudogene TRBV3-2) to TRBJ1-4, with no clear D. CDR3 size: 15 residues. V lost 4 bases to trimming and J lost 3 bases, with 12 bases between them. From germline, CDR1 is LGHDT and CDR2 YNNKEL (reference sequence). In nucleotides, the CDR3 is TGTGCCAGCAGCCTGAGCCAGAGGCCTAATGAAAAACTGTTTTTT. Amino acids: CASSLSQRPNEKLFF.

The gene calls are TRBV6-5 and TRBJ1-2, with TRBD1 matching over 8 bases. CDR1 and CDR2 (germline): MNHEY, SVGAGI. Trimming took 4 bases from V and 8 from J; bases not matched to a gene: 6. This CDR3 comprises 13 residues. The CDR3 nucleotides read TGTGCCAGCAGTTTCAGGGGGCCGAGAGGCTACACCTTC. Translation gives CASSFRGPRGYTF.

The chain employs TRBV27 and TRBJ1-1, with 8 bases matching TRBD1. Unmatched junction bases numbered 0, after V lost 2 bases and J lost 1 base. This CDR3 has 14 amino acids. Germline V lookup: CDR1 MNHEY, CDR2 SMNVEV (reference sequence). CDR3 DNA: TGTGCCAGCAGTTTAGACAGGGGGAACACTGAAGCTTTCTTT. As protein: CASSLDRGNTEAFF.

The V gene is TRBV25-1, the J gene TRBJ1-4; TRBD1 matches 8 bases. This CDR3 is 16 amino acids long. In germline, CDR1 is MGHDK, CDR2 SYGVNS. The V and J ends lost 2 bases and 5 bases, in that order; junction bases with no gene match: 7. CDR3 protein: CASSERMTGANEKLFF. Written as DNA, the CDR3 is TGTGCCAGCAGTGAACGAATGACAGGGGCGAATGAAAAACTGTTTTTT.

The rearrangement links TRBV20-1 to TRBJ1-4; possibly TRBD1 for D (6 bases). Germline V CDR1 and CDR2: DFQATT, SNEGSKA (reference sequence). The V end was cut by 3 bases, the J end by 5 bases, with 13 bases between. The length of the CDR3 is 14 residues. As DNA, the CDR3 is TGCAGTGCTAGTCACCGGGACAAAAATGAAAAACTGTTTTTT. The encoded protein is CSASHRDKNEKLFF.

CDR3 protein: CASKESGVSHGYTF. The DNA for the CDR3 is TGTGCCAGTAAAGAGTCAGGGGTTTCTCATGGCTACACCTTC. The chain carries TRBV19 and TRBJ1-2; D might be TRBD1 (6 bases). This CDR3 has 14 amino acids. Per germline, CDR1 LNHDA and CDR2 SQIVND (reference sequence). V was trimmed by 7 bases and J by 6 bases, leaving 18 bases between them.

The chain joins TRBV6-2 or TRBV6-3 to TRBJ1-2, with D hard to call. Trimming removed 5 bases at V and 7 bases at J, with 23 bases between. There are 16 residues in the CDR3. Germline V gives CDR1 MNHEY, CDR2 SVGEGT. The CDR3 here is CASSPDRSQRVVGYTF. DNA for the CDR3: TGTGCCAGCAGTCCCGATCGTTCGCAGAGGGTAGTTGGCTACACCTTC.

The chain has TRBV28 and TRBJ1-5; 10 nucleotides line up with TRBD1. Germline values: CDR1 MDHEN, CDR2 SYDVKM. Trimming removed 6 bases from V and 1 base from J; junction bases left unmatched: 3. The CDR3 totals 15 residues. The CDR3 sequence: CASREGQGSNQPQHF. The CDR3 DNA reads as TGTGCCAGCAGAGAGGGACAGGGGAGCAATCAGCCCCAGCATTTT.

The chain is built from TRBV21-1 and TRBJ2-3. TRBV21-1 is tagged as a pseudogene. This CDR3 spans 14 amino acids. CDR3 region: CASSKAHTPDTQYF. The CDR3 DNA sequence: TGTGCCAGCAGCAAAGCGCACACTCCAGATACGCAGTATTTT.